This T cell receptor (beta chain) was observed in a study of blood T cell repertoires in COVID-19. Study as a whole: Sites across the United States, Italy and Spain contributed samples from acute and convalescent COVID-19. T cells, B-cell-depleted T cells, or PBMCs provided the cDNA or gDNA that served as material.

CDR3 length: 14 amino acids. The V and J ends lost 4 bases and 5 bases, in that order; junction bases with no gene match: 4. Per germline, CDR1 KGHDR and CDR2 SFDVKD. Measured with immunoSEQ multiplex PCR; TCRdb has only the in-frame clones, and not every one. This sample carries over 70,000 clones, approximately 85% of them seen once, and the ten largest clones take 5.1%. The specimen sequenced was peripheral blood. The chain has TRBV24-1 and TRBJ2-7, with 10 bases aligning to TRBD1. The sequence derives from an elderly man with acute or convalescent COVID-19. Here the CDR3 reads CATSDTGTGDEQYF. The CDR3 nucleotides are TGTGCCACCAGTGACACCGGGACAGGGGACGAGCAGTACTTC.